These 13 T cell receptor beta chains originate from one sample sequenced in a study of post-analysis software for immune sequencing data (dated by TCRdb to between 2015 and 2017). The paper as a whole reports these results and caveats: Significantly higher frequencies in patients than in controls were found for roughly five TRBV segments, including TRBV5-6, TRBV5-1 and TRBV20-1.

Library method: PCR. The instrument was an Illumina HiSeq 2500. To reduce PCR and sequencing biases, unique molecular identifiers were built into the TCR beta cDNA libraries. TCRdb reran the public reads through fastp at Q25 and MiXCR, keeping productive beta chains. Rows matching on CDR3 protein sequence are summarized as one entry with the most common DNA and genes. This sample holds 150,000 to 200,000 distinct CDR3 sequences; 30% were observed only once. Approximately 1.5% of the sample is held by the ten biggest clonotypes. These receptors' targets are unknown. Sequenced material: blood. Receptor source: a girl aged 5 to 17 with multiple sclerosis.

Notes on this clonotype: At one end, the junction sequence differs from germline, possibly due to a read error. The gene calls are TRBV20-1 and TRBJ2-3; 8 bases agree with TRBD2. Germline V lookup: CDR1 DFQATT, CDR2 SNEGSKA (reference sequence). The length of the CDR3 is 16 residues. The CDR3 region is CSAPSNSAGVTDAQYF. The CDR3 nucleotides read TGCAGTGCTCCTTCTAACTCAGCGGGAGTCACAGATGCGCAGTATTTT.

CDR3: CATPFKALITDTQYF. CDR3 nucleotide sequence: TGTGCCACCCCCTTTAAAGCGCTTATCACAGATACGCAGTATTTT. The rearrangement joins TRBV15 to TRBJ2-3; D is undetermined. CDR1 and CDR2 (germline): LNHNV, YYDKDF (reference sequence). Trimming removed 8 bases from V and 2 bases from J, with 17 bases in between. The CDR3 loop spans 15 amino acids.

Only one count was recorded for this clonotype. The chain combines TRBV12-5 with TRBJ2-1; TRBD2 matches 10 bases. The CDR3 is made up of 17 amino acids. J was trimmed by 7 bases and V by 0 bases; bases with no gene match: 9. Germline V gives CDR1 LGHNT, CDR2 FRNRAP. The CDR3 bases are TGTGCTAGTGGTTTGGTACCGAGGACTAGCGGCTGGAATGAGCAGTTCTTC. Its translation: CASGLVPRTSGWNEQFF.

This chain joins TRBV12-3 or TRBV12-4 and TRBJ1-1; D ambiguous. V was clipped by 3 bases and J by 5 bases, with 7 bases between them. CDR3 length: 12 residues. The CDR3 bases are TGTGCCAGCAGTTTCGGGAGGACTGAAGCTTTCTTT. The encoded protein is CASSFGRTEAFF.

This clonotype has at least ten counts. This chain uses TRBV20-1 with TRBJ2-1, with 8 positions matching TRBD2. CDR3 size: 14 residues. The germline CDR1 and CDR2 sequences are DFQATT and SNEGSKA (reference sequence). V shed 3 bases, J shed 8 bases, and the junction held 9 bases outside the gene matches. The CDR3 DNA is TGCAGTGCTAGCGGGAGGGGACGAGGGGATGAGCAGTTCTTC. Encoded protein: CSASGRGRGDEQFF.

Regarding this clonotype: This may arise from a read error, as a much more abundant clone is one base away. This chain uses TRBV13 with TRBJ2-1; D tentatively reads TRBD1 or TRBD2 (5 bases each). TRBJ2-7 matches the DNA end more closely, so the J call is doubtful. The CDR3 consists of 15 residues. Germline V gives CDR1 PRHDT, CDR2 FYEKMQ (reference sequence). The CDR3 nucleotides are TGTGCCAGCAGCTGGGGGAGTCGGGCCTACAATGAGCAGTACTTC. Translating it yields CASSWGSRAYNEQYF.

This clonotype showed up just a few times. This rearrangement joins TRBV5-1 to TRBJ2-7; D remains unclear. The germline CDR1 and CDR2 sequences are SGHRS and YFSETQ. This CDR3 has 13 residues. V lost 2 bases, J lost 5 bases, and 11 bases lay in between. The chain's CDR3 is CASSFRSLDEQYF. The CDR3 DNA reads TGCGCCAGCAGCTTCAGGTCTCTCGACGAGCAGTACTTC.

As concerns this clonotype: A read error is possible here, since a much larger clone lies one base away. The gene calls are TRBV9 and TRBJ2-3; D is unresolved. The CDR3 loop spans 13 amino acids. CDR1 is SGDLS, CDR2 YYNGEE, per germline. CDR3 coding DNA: TGTGCCAGCAGCGCCTTAAGCACAGATATGCAGTATTTT. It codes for CASSALSTDMQYF.

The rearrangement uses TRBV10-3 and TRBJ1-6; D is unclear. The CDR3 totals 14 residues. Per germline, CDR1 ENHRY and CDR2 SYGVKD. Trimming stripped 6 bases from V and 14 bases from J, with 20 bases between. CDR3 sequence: CAIRSDGPSSSLHF. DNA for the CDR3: TGTGCCATCAGGTCGGATGGGCCTAGTTCGTCCCTCCACTTT.

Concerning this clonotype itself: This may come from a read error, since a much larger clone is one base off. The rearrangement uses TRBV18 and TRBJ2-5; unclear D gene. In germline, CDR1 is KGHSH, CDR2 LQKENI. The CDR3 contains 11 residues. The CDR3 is CASSPEEAQYF. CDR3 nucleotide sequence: TGTGCCAGCTCACCTGAAGAGGCCCAGTACTTC. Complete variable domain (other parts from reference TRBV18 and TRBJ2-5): NAGVMQNPRHLVRRRGQEARLRCSPMKGHSHVYWYRQLPEEGLKFMVYLQKENIIDESGMPKERFSAEFPKEGPSILRIQQVVRGDSAAYFCASSPEEAQYFGPGTRLLVL.

The CDR3 loop reads CASSLDLRGEKLFF. The CDR3 coding sequence is TGTGCCAGCAGCTTAGATCTCCGAGGGGAAAAACTGTTTTTT. The chain links TRBV5-5 to TRBJ1-4; D unclear. CDR3 length equals 14 residues. V was pared by 2 bases and J by 8 bases, with 13 bases between. Germline lookup yields CDR1 SGHKS and CDR2 YYEKEE (reference sequence).

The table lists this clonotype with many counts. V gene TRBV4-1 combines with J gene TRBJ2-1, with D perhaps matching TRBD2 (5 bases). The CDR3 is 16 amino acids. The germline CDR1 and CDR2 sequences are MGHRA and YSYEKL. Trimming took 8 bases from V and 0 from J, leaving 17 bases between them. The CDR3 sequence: CASSPVGLGSYNEQFF. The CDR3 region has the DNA TGCGCCAGCTCTCCGGTCGGACTCGGCTCCTACAATGAGCAGTTCTTC.

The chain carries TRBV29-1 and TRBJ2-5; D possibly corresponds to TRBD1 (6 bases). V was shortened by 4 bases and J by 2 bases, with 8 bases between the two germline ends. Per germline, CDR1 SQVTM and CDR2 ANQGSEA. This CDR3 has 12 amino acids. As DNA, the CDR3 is TGCAGCGTTGCAAGGGGGCAAGAGACCCAGTACTTC. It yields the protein CSVARGQETQYF.